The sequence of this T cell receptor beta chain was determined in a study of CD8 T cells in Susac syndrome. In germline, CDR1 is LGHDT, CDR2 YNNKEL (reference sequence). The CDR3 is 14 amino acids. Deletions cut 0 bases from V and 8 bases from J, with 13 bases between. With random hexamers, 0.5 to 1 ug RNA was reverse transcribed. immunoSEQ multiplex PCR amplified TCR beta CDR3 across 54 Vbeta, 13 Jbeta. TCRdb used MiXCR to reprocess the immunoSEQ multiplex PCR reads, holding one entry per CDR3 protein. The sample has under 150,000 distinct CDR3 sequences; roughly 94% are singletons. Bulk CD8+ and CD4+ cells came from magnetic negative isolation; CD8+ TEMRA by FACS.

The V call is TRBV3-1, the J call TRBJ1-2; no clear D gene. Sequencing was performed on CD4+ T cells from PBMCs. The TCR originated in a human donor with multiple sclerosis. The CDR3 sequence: CASSQDLTPRGYTF. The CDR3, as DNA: TGTGCCAGCAGCCAAGATCTGACCCCACGCGGCTACACCTTC.